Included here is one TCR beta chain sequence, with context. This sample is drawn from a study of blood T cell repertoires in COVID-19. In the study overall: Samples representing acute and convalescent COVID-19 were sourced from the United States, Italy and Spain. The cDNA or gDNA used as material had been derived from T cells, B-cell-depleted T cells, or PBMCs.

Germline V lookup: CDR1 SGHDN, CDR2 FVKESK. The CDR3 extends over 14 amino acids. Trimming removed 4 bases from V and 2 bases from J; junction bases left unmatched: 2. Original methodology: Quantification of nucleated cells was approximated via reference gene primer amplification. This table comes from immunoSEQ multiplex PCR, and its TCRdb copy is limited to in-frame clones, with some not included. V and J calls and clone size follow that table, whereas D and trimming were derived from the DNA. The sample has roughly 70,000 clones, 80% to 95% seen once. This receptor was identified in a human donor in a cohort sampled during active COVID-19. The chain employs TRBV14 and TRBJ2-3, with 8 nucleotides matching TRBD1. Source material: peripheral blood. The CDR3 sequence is CASSRTGFTDTQYF. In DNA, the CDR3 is TGTGCCAGCAGCCGGACAGGGTTCACAGATACGCAGTATTTT.